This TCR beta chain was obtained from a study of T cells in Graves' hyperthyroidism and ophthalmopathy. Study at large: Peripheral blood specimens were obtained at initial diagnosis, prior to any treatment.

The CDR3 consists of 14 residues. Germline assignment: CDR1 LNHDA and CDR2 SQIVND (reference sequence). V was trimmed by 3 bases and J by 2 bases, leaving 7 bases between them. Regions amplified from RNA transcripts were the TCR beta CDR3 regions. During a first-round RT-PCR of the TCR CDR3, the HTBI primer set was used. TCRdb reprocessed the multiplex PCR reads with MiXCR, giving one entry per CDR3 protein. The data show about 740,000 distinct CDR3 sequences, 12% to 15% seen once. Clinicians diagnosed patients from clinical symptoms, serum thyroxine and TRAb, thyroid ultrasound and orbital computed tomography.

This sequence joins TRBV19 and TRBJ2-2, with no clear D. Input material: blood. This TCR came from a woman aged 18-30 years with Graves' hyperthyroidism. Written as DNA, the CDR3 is TGTGCCAGTAGTATCCGCGCAAACACCGGGGAGCTGTTTTTT. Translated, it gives CASSIRANTGELFF.